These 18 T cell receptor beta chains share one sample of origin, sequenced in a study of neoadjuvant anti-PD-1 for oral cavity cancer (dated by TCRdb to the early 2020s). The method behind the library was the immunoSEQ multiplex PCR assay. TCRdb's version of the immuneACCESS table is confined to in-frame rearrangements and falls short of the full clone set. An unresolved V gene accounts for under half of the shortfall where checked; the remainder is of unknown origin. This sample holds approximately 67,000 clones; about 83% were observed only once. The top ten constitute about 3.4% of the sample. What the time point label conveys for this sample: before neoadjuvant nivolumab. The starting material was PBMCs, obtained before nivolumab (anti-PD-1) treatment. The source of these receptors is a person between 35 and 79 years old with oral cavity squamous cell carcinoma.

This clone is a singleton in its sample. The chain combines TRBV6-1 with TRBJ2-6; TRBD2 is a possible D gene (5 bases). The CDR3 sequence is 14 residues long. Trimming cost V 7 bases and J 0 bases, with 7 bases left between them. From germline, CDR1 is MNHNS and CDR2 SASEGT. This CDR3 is CASKADSGANVLTF. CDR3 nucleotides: TGTGCCAGCAAAGCGGACTCTGGGGCCAACGTCCTGACTTTC.

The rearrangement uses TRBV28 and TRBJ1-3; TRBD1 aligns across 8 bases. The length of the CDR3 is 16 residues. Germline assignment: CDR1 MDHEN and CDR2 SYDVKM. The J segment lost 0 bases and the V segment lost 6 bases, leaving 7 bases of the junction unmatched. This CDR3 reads CASSPPGQASGNTIYF. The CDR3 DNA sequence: TGTGCCAGCAGCCCTCCGGGACAGGCCTCTGGAAACACCATATATTTT.

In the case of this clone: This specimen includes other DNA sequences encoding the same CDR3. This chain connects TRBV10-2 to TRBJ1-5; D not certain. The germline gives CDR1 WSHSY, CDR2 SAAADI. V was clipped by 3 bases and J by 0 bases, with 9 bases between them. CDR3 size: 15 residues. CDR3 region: CASSDSLYSNQPQHF. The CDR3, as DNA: TGCGCCAGCAGTGACAGCCTGTATAGCAATCAGCCCCAGCATTTT.

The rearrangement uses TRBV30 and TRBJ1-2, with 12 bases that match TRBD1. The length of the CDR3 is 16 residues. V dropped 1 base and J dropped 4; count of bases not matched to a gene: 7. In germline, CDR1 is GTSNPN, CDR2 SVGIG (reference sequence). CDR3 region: CAWSGRDRGLFYGYTF. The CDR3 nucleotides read TGTGCCTGGAGTGGGCGGGACAGGGGGCTCTTCTATGGCTACACCTTC.

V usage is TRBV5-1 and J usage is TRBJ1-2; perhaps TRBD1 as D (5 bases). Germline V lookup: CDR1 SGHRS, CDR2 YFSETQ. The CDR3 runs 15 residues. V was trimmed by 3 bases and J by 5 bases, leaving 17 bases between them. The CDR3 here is CASSSRDGQGYGYTF. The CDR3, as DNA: TGCGCCAGCAGCTCGAGGGACGGACAAGGTTATGGCTACACCTTC.

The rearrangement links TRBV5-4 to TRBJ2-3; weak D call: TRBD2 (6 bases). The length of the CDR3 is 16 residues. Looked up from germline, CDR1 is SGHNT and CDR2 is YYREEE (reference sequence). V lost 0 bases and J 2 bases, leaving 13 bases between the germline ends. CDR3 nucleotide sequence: TGTGCCAGCAGCTTGGTGGCTAGCGACACCACAGATACGCAGTATTTT. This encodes CASSLVASDTTDTQYF.

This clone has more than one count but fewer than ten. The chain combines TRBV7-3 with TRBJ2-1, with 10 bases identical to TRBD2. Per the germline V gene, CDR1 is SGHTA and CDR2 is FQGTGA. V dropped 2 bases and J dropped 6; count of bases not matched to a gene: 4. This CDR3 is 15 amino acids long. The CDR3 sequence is CASSLLAGDVNEQFF. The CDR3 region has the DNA TGTGCCAGCAGCTTACTAGCGGGAGACGTCAATGAGCAGTTCTTC.

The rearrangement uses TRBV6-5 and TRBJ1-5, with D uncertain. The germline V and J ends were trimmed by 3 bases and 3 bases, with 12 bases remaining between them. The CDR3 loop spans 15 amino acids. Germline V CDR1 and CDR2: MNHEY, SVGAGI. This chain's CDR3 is CASSYREDYNQPQHF. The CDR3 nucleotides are TGTGCCAGCAGTTATAGGGAGGACTACAATCAGCCCCAGCATTTT.

The CDR3 DNA follows: TGTGCCAGCAGCTTGAACACCGGGGAGCTGTTTTTT. It specifies CASSLNTGELFF. The rearrangement uses TRBV11-3 and TRBJ2-2, with D hard to call. V was clipped by 3 bases and J by 1 base, with 0 bases between them. CDR3 length: 12 amino acids. Germline loops: CDR1 SGHNT, CDR2 YENEEA.

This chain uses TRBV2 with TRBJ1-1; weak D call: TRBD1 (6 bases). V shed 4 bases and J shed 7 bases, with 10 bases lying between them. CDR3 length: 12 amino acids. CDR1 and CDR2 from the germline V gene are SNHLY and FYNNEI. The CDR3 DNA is TGTGCCAGCAGTGGGCAGGGGATTGAAGCTTTCTTT. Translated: CASSGQGIEAFF.

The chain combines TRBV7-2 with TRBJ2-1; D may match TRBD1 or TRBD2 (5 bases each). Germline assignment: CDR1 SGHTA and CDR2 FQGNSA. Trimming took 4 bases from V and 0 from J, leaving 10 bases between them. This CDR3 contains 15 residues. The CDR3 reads CASSWDVSSYNEQFF. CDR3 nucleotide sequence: TGTGCCAGCAGCTGGGACGTGAGCTCCTACAATGAGCAGTTCTTC.

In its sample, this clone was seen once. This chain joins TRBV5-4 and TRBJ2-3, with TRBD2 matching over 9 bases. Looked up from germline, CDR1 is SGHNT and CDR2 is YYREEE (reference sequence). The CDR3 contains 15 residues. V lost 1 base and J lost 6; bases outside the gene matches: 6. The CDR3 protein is CASSLKLAGSDTQYF. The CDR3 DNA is TGTGCCAGCAGCTTGAAACTAGCGGGCTCCGATACGCAGTATTTT.

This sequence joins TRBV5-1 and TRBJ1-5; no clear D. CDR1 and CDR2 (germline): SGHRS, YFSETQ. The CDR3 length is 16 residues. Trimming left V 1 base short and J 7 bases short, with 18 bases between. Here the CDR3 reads CASSLNGIDLGQPQHF. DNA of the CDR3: TGCGCCAGCAGCTTGAACGGGATAGACTTGGGCCAGCCCCAGCATTTT.

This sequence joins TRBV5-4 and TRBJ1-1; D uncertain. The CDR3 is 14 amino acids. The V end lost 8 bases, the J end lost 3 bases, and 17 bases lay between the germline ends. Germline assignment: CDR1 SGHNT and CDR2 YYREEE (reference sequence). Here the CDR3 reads CASGATVVDTEAFF. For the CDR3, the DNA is TGTGCCAGTGGAGCGACGGTAGTAGACACTGAAGCTTTCTTT.

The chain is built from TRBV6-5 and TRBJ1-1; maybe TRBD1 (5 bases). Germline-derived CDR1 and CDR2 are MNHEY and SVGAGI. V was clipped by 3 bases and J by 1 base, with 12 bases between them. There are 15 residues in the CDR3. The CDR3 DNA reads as TGTGCCAGCAGTTATTCCCACAGGTGGAACACTGAAGCTTTCTTT. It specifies CASSYSHRWNTEAFF.

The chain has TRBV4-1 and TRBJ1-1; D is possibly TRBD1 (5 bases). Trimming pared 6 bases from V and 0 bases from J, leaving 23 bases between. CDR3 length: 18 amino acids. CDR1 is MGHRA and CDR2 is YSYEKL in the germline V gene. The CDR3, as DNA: TGCGCCAGCAGTCAGACGGCGGTGGGACTGAGATTGAACACTGAAGCTTTCTTT. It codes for CASSQTAVGLRLNTEAFF.

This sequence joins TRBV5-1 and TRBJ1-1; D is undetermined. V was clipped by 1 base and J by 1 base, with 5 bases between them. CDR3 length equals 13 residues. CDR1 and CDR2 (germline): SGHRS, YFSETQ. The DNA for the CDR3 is TGCGCCAGCAGCTTGTCAAGGAACACTGAAGCTTTCTTT. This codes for CASSLSRNTEAFF.

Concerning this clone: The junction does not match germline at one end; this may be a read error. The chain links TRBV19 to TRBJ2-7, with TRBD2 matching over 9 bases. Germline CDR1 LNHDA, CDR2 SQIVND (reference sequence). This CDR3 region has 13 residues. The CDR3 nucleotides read TGTGCCAGTAGGATAGCGGGGGCCTACGAGCAGTACTTC. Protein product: CASRIAGAYEQYF.